The 30 T cell receptor beta chains below all came from one sample that was sequenced in a study of vaccination and CD4 T cells after COVID-19. Cultured CD4+ T-cell DNA underwent Oncomine TCR Beta short-read sequencing. TCRdb reprocessed the PCR reads via MiXCR and lists one record per CDR3 protein. Found here are some 16,000 distinct CDR3 sequences, about 57% of them singletons; the top ten hold around a tenth. No antigen has been assigned to these receptors. Treatment specified: approximately 11-day PBMC culture with coronavirus spike peptide pools or control peptides (ViraFEST assay). Sequencing was done on a sample of CD4+ T cells from blood, cultured in vitro. Receptors originate from a human donor who had recovered from COVID-19.

This clonotype was observed a handful of times. This chain joins TRBV28 and TRBJ1-5; tentative D call: TRBD1 (5 bases). Trimming removed 2 bases from V and 3 bases from J, with 8 bases in between. The CDR3 is made up of 14 amino acids. The V gene's germline CDR1 is MDHEN and CDR2 SYDVKM. CDR3 amino acids: CASSLRGTNQPQHF. DNA of the CDR3: TGTGCCAGCAGTTTACGGGGGACCAATCAGCCCCAGCATTTT.

The V gene is TRBV2, the J gene TRBJ1-1; D ambiguous. V gave up 2 bases and J gave up 1 base, with 8 bases separating them. CDR1 and CDR2 from the germline V gene are SNHLY and FYNNEI. CDR3 length: 14 residues. CDR3 amino acids: CASSETRRNTEAFF. The CDR3, as DNA: TGTGCCAGCAGTGAAACCAGAAGGAACACTGAAGCTTTCTTT.

The chain carries TRBV6-2 or TRBV6-3 and TRBJ1-5, with D unresolved. This CDR3 region has 15 residues. Between the trimmed V and J ends, which lost 5 bases and 2 bases, there was a span of 13 bases. Germline assignment: CDR1 MNHEY and CDR2 SVGEGT. CDR3 in DNA: TGTGCCAGCAGTCCCTTGGGCAGAGGCAATCAGCCCCAGCATTTT. Residues: CASSPLGRGNQPQHF.

In this sample, this clonotype turned up a few times. The rearrangement uses TRBV23-1 and TRBJ1-2; 9 nucleotides agree with TRBD1. TRBV23-1 carries the ORF label, with uncertain function. This CDR3 has 15 residues. Trimming removed 6 bases from V and 4 bases from J; junction bases left unmatched: 9. The chain's CDR3 is CASSTTRDRVYGYTF. For the CDR3, the DNA is TGCGCCAGCAGCACCACGCGGGACAGGGTCTATGGCTACACCTTC.

This clonotype was seen more than once but under ten times. The gene calls are TRBV11-3 and TRBJ1-6; D might be TRBD1 (5 bases). The CDR3 contains 14 residues. The germline gives CDR1 SGHNT, CDR2 YENEEA. The V and J ends lost 6 bases and 4 bases respectively, with 10 bases between them. CDR3 in amino acids: CASSRDGYNSPLHF. The CDR3 DNA is TGTGCCAGCAGTCGGGACGGATATAATTCACCCCTCCACTTT.

The V and J genes are TRBV11-2 and TRBJ2-1; TRBD2 agrees at 7 bases. The V and J ends lost 3 bases and 2 bases, in that order; junction bases with no gene match: 4. The CDR3 runs 15 residues. The germline gives CDR1 SGHAT, CDR2 FQNNGV. The CDR3 spells CASSFAGVPYNEQFF. The DNA of the CDR3 is TGTGCCAGCAGCTTTGCGGGAGTACCCTACAATGAGCAGTTCTTC. The variable domain in full, with the rest retrieved from reference TRBV11-2 and TRBJ2-1, is EAGVAQSPRYKIIEKRQSVAFWCNPISGHATLYWYQQILGQGPKLLIQFQNNGVVDDSQLPKDRFSAERLKGVDSTLKIQPAKLEDSAVYLCASSFAGVPYNEQFFGPGTRLTVL.

This clonotype has more than one count but fewer than ten. The chain links TRBV7-6 to TRBJ1-2; tentatively, D is TRBD1 (5 bases). CDR3 size: 17 residues. CDR1 and CDR2 from the germline V gene are SGHVS and FNYEAQ. The V and J ends lost 4 bases and 4 bases respectively, with 22 bases between them. CDR3 residues: CASSYYLRARGRYGYTF. The CDR3 DNA sequence: TGTGCCAGCAGCTACTACCTCAGGGCACGTGGCCGCTATGGCTACACCTTC.

V is TRBV11-3 and J is TRBJ2-7, with D uncertain. Trimming cost V 5 bases and J 0 bases, with 5 bases left between them. Germline CDR1 reads SGHNT; CDR2 reads YENEEA. This CDR3 has 12 amino acids. Here the CDR3 reads CASSPHSYEQYF. The CDR3 bases are TGTGCCAGCAGCCCCCACTCCTACGAGCAGTACTTC.

This clonotype came up once. The gene calls are TRBV7-9 and TRBJ1-2; 8 bases match TRBD1. CDR3 length: 14 residues. Germline values: CDR1 SEHNR, CDR2 FQNEAQ (reference sequence). V lost 1 base to trimming and J lost 7 bases; unmatched junction nucleotides: 5. This chain's CDR3 is CASSLVATGAGYTF. The CDR3 nucleotides read TGTGCCAGCAGCTTAGTCGCGACAGGGGCTGGCTACACCTTC.

The chain uses TRBV20-1 and TRBJ2-3; possible D gene TRBD2, 5 bases. In germline, CDR1 is DFQATT, CDR2 SNEGSKA (reference sequence). The CDR3 has 14 amino acids. Trimming removed 6 bases from V and 6 bases from J, with 19 bases in between. The CDR3 DNA follows: TGCAGTGCCCGGGCCCGGTCGGGGTCGGATACGCAGTATTTT. Protein product: CSARARSGSDTQYF.

This clonotype was detected only a few times. The chain links TRBV19 to TRBJ2-7, with D perhaps TRBD1 or TRBD2 (5 bases each). The CDR3 is 16 residues long. V was shortened by 5 bases and J by 3 bases, with 20 bases between the two germline ends. The germline gives CDR1 LNHDA, CDR2 SQIVND (reference sequence). This CDR3 reads CASSLATGTYIYEQYF. CDR3 in DNA: TGTGCCAGTAGTCTCGCCACCGGGACCTATATCTACGAGCAGTACTTC.

The rearrangement links TRBV6-2 or TRBV6-3 to TRBJ2-7, with D perhaps TRBD1 (6 bases). This CDR3 comprises 13 residues. Germline loops: CDR1 MNHEY, CDR2 SVGEGT. V dropped 2 bases and J dropped 1 base, with 6 bases sitting between them. The CDR3 nucleotides read TGTGCCAGCAGTTACGGACAGTCCTACGAGCAGTACTTC. This sequence encodes CASSYGQSYEQYF.

The chain carries TRBV2 and TRBJ2-7; D might be TRBD1 or TRBD2, each matching 6 bases. Germline V gene sequence: CDR1 SNHLY, CDR2 FYNNEI. The V end lost 7 bases, the J end lost 3 bases, and 10 bases lay between the germline ends. The CDR3 is made up of 12 amino acids. The CDR3 nucleotides read TGTGCCAGCAAGGGGGGAAGCTACGAGCAGTACTTC. It encodes CASKGGSYEQYF.

The V gene is TRBV20-1, the J gene TRBJ2-3; TRBD2 agrees at 10 bases. Germline CDR1 and CDR2: DFQATT and SNEGSKA (reference sequence). The CDR3 loop spans 12 amino acids. In DNA form, the CDR3 reads TGCATAAGCGGGAGGGGGGCAGATACGCAGTATTTT. Its protein product is CISGRGADTQYF.

This clonotype was detected a few times. This chain joins TRBV7-9 and TRBJ2-6; possible D gene TRBD2, 6 bases. Trimming took 2 bases from V and 2 from J, leaving 10 bases between them. This CDR3 has 16 amino acids. Per the germline V gene, CDR1 is SEHNR and CDR2 is FQNEAQ (reference sequence). CDR3 coding DNA: TGTGCCAGCAGCTTAATGGGGAGGACTGGGGCCAACGTCCTGACTTTC. Translated, it gives CASSLMGRTGANVLTF.

By proportion, this clonotype is large. This rearrangement joins TRBV15 to TRBJ1-2; D is unresolved. V lost 0 bases and J lost 7, with 18 bases in between. CDR1 LNHNV and CDR2 YYDKDF come from the germline V gene (reference sequence). The CDR3 sequence is 16 residues long. The CDR3: CATSREPQKTRGGYTF. CDR3 coding DNA: TGTGCCACCAGCAGAGAACCCCAAAAGACACGGGGTGGCTACACCTTC.

There are a few counts of this clonotype. The V gene is TRBV27, the J gene TRBJ2-2; D may be TRBD1 or TRBD2 (5 bases each). The CDR3 length is 16 residues. With 5 bases removed from V and 2 bases from J, the gap between germline ends came to 15 bases. Germline V gene sequence: CDR1 MNHEY, CDR2 SMNVEV (reference sequence). The CDR3 nucleotides read TGTGCCAGCAGTCCCTCGAGGGGCGCCAACACCGGGGAGCTGTTTTTT. Its protein is CASSPSRGANTGELFF.

The chain carries TRBV20-1 and TRBJ1-5, with 9 bases that match TRBD1. V dropped 3 bases and J dropped 4; count of bases not matched to a gene: 7. The CDR3 sequence is 15 residues long. Per the germline V gene, CDR1 is DFQATT and CDR2 is SNEGSKA (reference sequence). The CDR3 DNA reads as TGCAGTGCTAGCCAGACCGGGACAGGGAATCAGCCCCAGCATTTT. This translates into CSASQTGTGNQPQHF.

V and J are TRBV20-1 and TRBJ2-7; 9 bases are shared with TRBD1. J was trimmed by 2 bases and V by 3 bases; bases with no gene match: 5. The CDR3 covers 14 residues. Per germline, CDR1 DFQATT and CDR2 SNEGSKA (reference sequence). CDR3 region: CSARVDRGTYEQYF. The CDR3 DNA sequence: TGCAGTGCTAGGGTGGACAGGGGAACCTACGAGCAGTACTTC.

The V gene is TRBV25-1, the J gene TRBJ1-2; TRBD1 is a possible D gene (6 bases). The V gene's germline CDR1 is MGHDK and CDR2 SYGVNS. The ends were cut back, 8 bases at V and 3 bases at J, with 22 bases in the middle. CDR3 length: 16 residues. CDR3 bases: TGTGCCAGCTCGGGGAGTGGGGGGGCCCGAGACTATGGCTACACCTTC. This sequence encodes CASSGSGGARDYGYTF.

This clonotype was seen a few times. The chain has TRBV7-9 and TRBJ1-2; 10 nucleotides line up with TRBD1. Per the germline V gene, CDR1 is SEHNR and CDR2 is FQNEAQ (reference sequence). This CDR3 is 14 amino acids long. With 8 bases clipped from V and 5 bases from J, the junction kept 8 bases outside the gene matches. The CDR3 protein is CASGRQGAFYGYTF. The CDR3 DNA sequence: TGTGCCAGCGGTCGACAGGGGGCATTTTATGGCTACACCTTC.

V usage is TRBV6-1 and J usage is TRBJ2-7, with unresolved D. Germline V CDR1 and CDR2: MNHNS, SASEGT. Trimming took 6 bases from V and 4 from J, leaving 13 bases between them. This CDR3 is 13 amino acids long. CDR3 nucleotide sequence: TGTGCCAGCAGATTCAGAGAGAATTACGAGCAGTACTTC. As protein: CASRFRENYEQYF.

This clonotype was found a few times. The rearrangement joins TRBV7-2 to TRBJ1-5, with no clear D. The CDR3 loop spans 15 amino acids. In germline, CDR1 is SGHTA, CDR2 FQGNSA. The ends were cut back, 3 bases at V and 0 bases at J, with 9 bases in the middle. The chain's CDR3 is CASSFHPYSNQPQHF. In nucleotides, the CDR3 is TGTGCCAGCAGCTTCCATCCCTATAGCAATCAGCCCCAGCATTTT.

This chain connects TRBV6-5 to TRBJ2-7; 7 bases line up with TRBD1. Germline V CDR1 and CDR2: MNHEY, SVGAGI. The junction had 3 bases not matched to a gene; V was cut back by 1 base and J by 3 bases. The CDR3 loop spans 14 amino acids. As DNA, the CDR3 is TGTGCCAGCAGTTACTTGACAGGGCACTACGAGCAGTACTTC. As protein: CASSYLTGHYEQYF.

The genes are TRBV6-1 and TRBJ1-2, with D possibly TRBD1 on 6 matching bases. CDR3 length: 17 amino acids. Looked up from germline, CDR1 is MNHNS and CDR2 is SASEGT. V was trimmed by 0 bases and J by 4 bases, leaving 18 bases between them. DNA of the CDR3: TGTGCCAGCAGTGAAGCGCGGACAGTCCCCTTAATCTATGGCTACACCTTC. Translated: CASSEARTVPLIYGYTF.

The gene calls are TRBV7-9 and TRBJ1-6, with a weak D call TRBD1 (5 bases). The germline CDR1 and CDR2 sequences are SEHNR and FQNEAQ (reference sequence). V lost 5 bases to trimming and J lost 5 bases, with 13 bases between them. This CDR3 contains 15 residues. The CDR3 sequence is CASSRDGTHNSPLHF. In DNA form, the CDR3 reads TGTGCCAGCAGCCGGGACGGAACGCATAATTCACCCCTCCACTTT. The variable domain in full, with the rest retrieved from reference TRBV7-9 and TRBJ1-6, is DTGVSQNPRHKITKRGQNVTFRCDPISEHNRLYWYRQTLGQGPEFLTYFQNEAQLEKSRLLSDRFSAERPKGSFSTLEIQRTEQGDSAMYLCASSRDGTHNSPLHFGNGTRLTVT.

The chain is built from TRBV7-3 and TRBJ2-2; D remains ambiguous. Germline values: CDR1 SGHTA, CDR2 FQGTGA. V was trimmed by 5 bases and J by 6 bases, leaving 13 bases between them. There are 14 residues in the CDR3. CDR3 sequence reads: CASSPNYAAGELFF. The CDR3 nucleotides are TGTGCCAGCAGCCCTAACTATGCCGCCGGGGAGCTGTTTTTT.

This clonotype showed up just a few times. The chain uses TRBV7-9 and TRBJ1-5; D is unresolved. This CDR3 is 15 amino acids long. Deletions cut 5 bases from V and 1 base from J, with 12 bases between. Germline V CDR1 and CDR2: SEHNR, FQNEAQ (reference sequence). The CDR3 protein is CASSPPGISNQPQHF. CDR3 in DNA: TGTGCCAGCAGCCCCCCTGGGATCAGCAATCAGCCCCAGCATTTT.

This clonotype was seen more than once but under ten times. In DNA form, the CDR3 reads TGTGCCAGCAGCCAAGCGGAGGGCGCCCAGTACTTC. Encoded protein: CASSQAEGAQYF. The chain is built from TRBV3-1 and TRBJ2-5; D may be TRBD2 (6 bases). The V gene lost 1 base and the J gene lost 9 bases, with 9 bases spanning the gap. The germline V gene has CDR1 LGHDT and CDR2 YNNKEL (reference sequence). The length of the CDR3 is 12 residues.

The chain uses TRBV20-1 and TRBJ1-2, with TRBD1 as a possible D gene (5 bases). Germline loops: CDR1 DFQATT, CDR2 SNEGSKA (reference sequence). Trimming cost V 3 bases and J 3 bases, with 8 bases left between them. This CDR3 region has 12 residues. The CDR3 DNA follows: TGCAGTGCTAGGGTACAGGACTATGGCTACACCTTC. It is translated as CSARVQDYGYTF.